This T cell receptor beta chain stems from a study of graft-versus-host responses after intestinal transplantation. Study-wide background: Multivisceral, liver-intestinal, or isolated intestinal grafts were transplanted into recipients. Whole-study results and caveats: GvH clones surfaced in recipient marrow, some emerging earlier in ileum or blood. Some patients had graft-donor T cell macrochimerism, and their allografts showed high graft-versus-host to host-versus-graft clonal ratios.

V was cut by 4 bases and J by 4 bases, with 15 bases left in between. CDR1 is SEHNR and CDR2 is FQNEAQ in the germline V gene (reference sequence). This CDR3 has 15 residues. About this clone: Antigen specificity is unknown.

TCRdb's copy holds only in-frame clones and misses some; the assay was immunoSEQ multiplex PCR. The sample holds 80,000 to 100,000 clones, 90% to 95% seen once. The rearrangement joins TRBV7-9 to TRBJ2-3; D might be TRBD2 (7 bases). Sample: unstimulated CD4+ T cells sorted from spleen or lymph node cells, taken before intestinal transplant. The sequence was collected from a human donor who received an intestinal transplant. The CDR3, as DNA: TGTGCCAGCAGCTCCACCGGGGGGCCCGCAGATACGCAGTATTTT. Protein product: CASSSTGGPADTQYF.